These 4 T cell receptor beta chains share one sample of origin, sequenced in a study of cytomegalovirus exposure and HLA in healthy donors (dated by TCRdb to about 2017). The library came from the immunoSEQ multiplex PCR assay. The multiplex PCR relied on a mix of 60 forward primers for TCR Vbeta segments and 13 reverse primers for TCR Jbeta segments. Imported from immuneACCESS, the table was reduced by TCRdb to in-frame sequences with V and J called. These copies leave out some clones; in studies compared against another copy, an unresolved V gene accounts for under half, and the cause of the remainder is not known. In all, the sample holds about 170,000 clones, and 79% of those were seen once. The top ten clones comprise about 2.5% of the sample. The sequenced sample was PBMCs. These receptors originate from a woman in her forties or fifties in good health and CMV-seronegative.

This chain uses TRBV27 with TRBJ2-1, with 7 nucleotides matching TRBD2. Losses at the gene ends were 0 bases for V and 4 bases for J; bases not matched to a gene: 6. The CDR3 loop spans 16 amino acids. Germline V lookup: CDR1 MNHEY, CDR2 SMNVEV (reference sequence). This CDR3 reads CASSLSSGLIYNEQFF. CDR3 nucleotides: TGTGCCAGCAGTTTATCTTCGGGACTAATTTACAATGAGCAGTTCTTC.

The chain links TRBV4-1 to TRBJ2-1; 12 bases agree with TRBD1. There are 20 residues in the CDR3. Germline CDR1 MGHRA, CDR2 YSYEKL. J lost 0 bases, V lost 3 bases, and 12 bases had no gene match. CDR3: CASSQSRDRGHLNSYNEQFF. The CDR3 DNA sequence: TGCGCCAGCAGCCAGAGCCGGGACAGGGGGCACCTAAACTCCTACAATGAGCAGTTCTTC.

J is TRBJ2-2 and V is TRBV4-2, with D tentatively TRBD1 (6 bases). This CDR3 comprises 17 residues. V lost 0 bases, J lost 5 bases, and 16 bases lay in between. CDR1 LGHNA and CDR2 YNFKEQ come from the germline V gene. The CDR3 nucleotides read TGTGCCAGCAGCCAAGATATAATGGGGCAGGGGACCGGGGAGCTGTTTTTT. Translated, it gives CASSQDIMGQGTGELFF.

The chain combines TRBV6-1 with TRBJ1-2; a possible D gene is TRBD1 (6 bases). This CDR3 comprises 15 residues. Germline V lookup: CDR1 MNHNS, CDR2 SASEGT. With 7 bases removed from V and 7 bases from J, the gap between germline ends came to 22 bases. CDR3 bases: TGTGCCAGCATGGATAAAGCGGGGGCGCCGCGTGGCTACACCTTC. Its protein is CASMDKAGAPRGYTF.